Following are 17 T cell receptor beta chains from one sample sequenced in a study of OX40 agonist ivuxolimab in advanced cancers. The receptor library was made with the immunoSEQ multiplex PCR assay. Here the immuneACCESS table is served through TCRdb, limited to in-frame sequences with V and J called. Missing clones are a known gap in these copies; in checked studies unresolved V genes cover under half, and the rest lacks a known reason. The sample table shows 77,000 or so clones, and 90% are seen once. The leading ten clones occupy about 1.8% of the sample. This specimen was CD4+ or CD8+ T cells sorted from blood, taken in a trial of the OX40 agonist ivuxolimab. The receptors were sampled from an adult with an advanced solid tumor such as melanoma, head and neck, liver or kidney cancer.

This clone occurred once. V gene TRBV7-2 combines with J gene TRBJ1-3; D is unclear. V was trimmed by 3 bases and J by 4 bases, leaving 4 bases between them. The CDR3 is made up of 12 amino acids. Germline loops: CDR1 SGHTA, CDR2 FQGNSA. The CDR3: CASSFPGNTIYF. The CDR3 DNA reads TGTGCCAGCAGCTTTCCCGGAAACACCATATATTTT.

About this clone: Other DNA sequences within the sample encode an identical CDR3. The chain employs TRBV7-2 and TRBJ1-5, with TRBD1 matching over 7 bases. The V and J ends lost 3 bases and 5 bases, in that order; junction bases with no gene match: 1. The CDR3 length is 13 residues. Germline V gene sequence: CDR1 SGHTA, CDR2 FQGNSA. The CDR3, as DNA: TGTGCCAGCAGCTTCACAGGGGATCAGCCCCAGCATTTT. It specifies CASSFTGDQPQHF.

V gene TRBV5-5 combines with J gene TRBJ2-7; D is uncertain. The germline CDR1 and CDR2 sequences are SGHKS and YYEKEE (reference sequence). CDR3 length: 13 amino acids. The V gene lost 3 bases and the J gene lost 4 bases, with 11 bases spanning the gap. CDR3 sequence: CASSSVPKYEQYF. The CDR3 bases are TGTGCCAGCAGCTCCGTCCCCAAATACGAGCAGTACTTC.

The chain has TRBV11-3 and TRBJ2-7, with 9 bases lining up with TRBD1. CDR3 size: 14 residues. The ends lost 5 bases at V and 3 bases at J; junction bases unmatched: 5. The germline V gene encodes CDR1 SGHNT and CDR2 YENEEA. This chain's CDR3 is CASSRGTGHYEQYF. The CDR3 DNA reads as TGTGCCAGCAGCCGCGGGACAGGGCACTACGAGCAGTACTTC.

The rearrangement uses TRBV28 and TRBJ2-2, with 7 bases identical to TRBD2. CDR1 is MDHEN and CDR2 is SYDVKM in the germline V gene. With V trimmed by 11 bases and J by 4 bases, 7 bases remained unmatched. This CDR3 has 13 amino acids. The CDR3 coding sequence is TGTGCCGGGGGGGGGTTCGGCACCGGGGAGCTGTTTTTT. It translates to CAGGGFGTGELFF.

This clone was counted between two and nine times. The CDR3 DNA sequence: TGCGCCAGCAGCCAAGCCTTGGTACAGAGGGTAGAGACCCAGTACTTC. This sequence encodes CASSQALVQRVETQYF. This chain connects TRBV4-1 to TRBJ2-5; D possibly corresponds to TRBD2 (5 bases). Trimming left V 1 base short and J 4 bases short, with 16 bases between. CDR3 length equals 16 residues. The V gene's germline CDR1 is MGHRA and CDR2 YSYEKL.

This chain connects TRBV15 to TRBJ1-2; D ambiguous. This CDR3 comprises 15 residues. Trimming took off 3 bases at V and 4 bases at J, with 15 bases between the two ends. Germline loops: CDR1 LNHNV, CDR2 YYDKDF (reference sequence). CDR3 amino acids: CATSSHPGALYGYTF. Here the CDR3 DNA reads TGTGCCACCAGCAGCCACCCAGGCGCTCTCTATGGCTACACCTTC.

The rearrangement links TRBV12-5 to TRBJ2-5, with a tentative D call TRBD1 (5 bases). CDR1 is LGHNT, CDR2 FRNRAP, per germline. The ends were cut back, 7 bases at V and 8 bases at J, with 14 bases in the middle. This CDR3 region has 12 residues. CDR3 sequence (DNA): TGTGCTAGTGCTCCCTTGGGGCTCACCCAGTACTTC. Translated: CASAPLGLTQYF. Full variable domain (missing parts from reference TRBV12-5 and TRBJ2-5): DARVTQTPRHKVTEMGQEVTMRCQPILGHNTVFWYRQTMMQGLELLAYFRNRAPLDDSGMPKDRFSAEMPDATLATLKIQPSEPRDSAVYFCASAPLGLTQYFGPGTRLLVL.

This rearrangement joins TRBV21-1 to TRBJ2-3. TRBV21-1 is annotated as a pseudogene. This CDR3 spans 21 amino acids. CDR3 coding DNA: TGTGCCAGCAGCAAAATTCGAGGGGTTACAGAAGAGGGGCCCCTGGGAGATACGCAGTATTTT. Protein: CASSKIRGVTEEGPLGDTQYF.

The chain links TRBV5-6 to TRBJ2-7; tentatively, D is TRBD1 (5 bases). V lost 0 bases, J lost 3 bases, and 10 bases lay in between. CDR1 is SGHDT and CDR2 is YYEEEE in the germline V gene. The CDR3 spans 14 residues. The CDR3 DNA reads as TGTGCCAGCAGCTTGGAAGGGGCGTACTACGAGCAGTACTTC. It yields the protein CASSLEGAYYEQYF.

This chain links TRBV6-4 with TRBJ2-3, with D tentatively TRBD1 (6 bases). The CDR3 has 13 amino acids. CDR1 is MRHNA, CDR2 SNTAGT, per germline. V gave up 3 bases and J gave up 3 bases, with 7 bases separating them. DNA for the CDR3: TGTGCCAGCAGTGATACAGGGACAGATACGCAGTATTTT. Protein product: CASSDTGTDTQYF.

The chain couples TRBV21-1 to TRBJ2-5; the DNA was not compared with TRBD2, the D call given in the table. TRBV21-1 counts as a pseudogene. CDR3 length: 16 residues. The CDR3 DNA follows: TGTGCCAGCAGCAGGGAGTGGCGGGAGGGCCAGGAGACCCAGTACTTC. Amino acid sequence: CASSREWREGQETQYF.

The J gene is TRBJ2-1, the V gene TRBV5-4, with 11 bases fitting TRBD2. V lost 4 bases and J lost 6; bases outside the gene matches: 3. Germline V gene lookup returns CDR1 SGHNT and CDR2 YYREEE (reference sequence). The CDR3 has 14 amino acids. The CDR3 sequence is CASSHSGRVNEQFF. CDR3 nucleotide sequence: TGTGCCAGCAGCCATAGCGGGAGGGTCAATGAGCAGTTCTTC.

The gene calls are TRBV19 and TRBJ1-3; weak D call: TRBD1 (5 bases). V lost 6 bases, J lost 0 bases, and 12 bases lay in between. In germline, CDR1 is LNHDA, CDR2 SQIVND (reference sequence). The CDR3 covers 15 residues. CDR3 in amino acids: CASSRQKRSGNTIYF. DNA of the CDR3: TGTGCCAGTAGCAGACAGAAGCGCTCTGGAAACACCATATATTTT.

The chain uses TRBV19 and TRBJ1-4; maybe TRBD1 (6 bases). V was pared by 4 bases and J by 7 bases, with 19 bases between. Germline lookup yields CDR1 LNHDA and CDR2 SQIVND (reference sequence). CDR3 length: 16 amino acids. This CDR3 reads CASSSHFGGAGEKLFF. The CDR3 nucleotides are TGTGCCAGTAGTAGCCACTTTGGGGGGGCCGGTGAAAAACTGTTTTTT.

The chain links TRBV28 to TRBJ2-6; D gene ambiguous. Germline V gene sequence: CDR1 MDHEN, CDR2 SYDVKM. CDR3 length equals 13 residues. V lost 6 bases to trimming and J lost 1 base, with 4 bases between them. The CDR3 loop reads CASRQSGANVLTF. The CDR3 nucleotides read TGTGCCAGCAGACAATCTGGGGCCAACGTCCTGACTTTC. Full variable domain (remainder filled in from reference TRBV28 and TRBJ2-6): DVKVTQSSRYLVKRTGEKVFLECVQDMDHENMFWYRQDPGLGLRLIYFSYDVKMKEKGDIPEGYSVSREKKERFSLILESASTNQTSMYLCASRQSGANVLTFGAGSRLTVL.

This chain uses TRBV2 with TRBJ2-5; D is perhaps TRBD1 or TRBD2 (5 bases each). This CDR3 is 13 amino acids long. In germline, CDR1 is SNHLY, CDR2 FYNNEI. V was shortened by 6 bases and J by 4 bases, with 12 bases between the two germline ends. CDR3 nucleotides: TGTGCCAGCAGGGGGACCCCGGGAGAGACCCAGTACTTC. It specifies CASRGTPGETQYF.